The TCR beta chain described here comes from a study of tumor-infiltrating lymphocytes in primary liver carcinoma. Taking about 18-30 mg of unsorted bulk tissue, the authors co-extracted RNA and DNA. Turning to this clonotype: The junction and the germline gene differ at one end; a read error may be behind it.

A constant-region primer served to make TCR beta cDNA from roughly 500 ng total RNA. Three nested multiplex PCR rounds of slightly modified ARM-PCR generated TCR beta libraries. TCRdb recomputed calls from the multiplex PCR reads with MiXCR, one row per CDR3 protein. The sample gives 35,000 to 45,000 distinct CDR3 sequences, roughly 75% of which show up once; 38% is in the top ten. The TCR comes from a woman aged 25 to 39 with primary liver carcinoma and hepatitis B virus infection. The sample consisted of tumor-adjacent normal liver tissue.

CDR3 in amino acids: CANSLALAGPITYEQYF. Written as DNA, the CDR3 is TGTGCCAACAGCTTGGCTCTGGCGGGACCGATTACCTACGAGCAGTACTTC. The chain carries TRBV5-5 and TRBJ2-7, with D possibly matching TRBD2 (6 bases). CDR1 and CDR2 from the germline V gene are SGHKS and YYEKEE (reference sequence). CDR3 size: 17 residues.